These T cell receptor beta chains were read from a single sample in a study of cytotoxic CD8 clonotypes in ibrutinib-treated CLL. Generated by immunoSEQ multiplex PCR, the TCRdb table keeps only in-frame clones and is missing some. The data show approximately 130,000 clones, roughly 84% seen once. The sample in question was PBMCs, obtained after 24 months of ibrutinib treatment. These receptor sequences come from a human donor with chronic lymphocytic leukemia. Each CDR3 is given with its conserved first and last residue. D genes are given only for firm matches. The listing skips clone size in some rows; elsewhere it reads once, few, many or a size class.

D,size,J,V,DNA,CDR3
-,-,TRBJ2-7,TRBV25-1,TGTGCCAGCAGTGATTTCAATGCCCCTCGGGGCGAGCAGTACTTC,CASSDFNAPRGEQYF
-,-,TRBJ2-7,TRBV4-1,TGCGCCAGCAGCGGAGCAGGGTTAGGCGGCGAGCAGTACTTC,CASSGAGLGGEQYF
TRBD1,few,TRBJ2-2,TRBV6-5,TGTGCCAGCAGTCTTGGACAGGGGTCCACCGGGGAGCTGTTTTTT,CASSLGQGSTGELFF
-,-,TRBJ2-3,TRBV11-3,TGTGCCAGCAGCCCCTCACCAGGGCAGGTCGGGGGCACAGATACGCAGTATTTT,CASSPSPGQVGGTDTQYF
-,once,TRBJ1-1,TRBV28,TGTGCCAGCAGTTTAGGGCCAGGGTGGCGAGGGGATGAAGCTTTCTTT,CASSLGPGWRGDEAFF
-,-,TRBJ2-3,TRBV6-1,TGTGCCAGCACCCTGGGGGCGGGCACAGATACGCAGTATTTT,CASTLGAGTDTQYF
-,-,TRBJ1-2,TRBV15,TGTGCCACCAGCCGCCCCGGCCAGGGTTATGGCTACACCTTC,CATSRPGQGYGYTF
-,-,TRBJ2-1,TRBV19,TGTGCCAGTAGAAGCAGGGACAATGAGCAGTTCTTC,CASRSRDNEQFF
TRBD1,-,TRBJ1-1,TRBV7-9,TGTGCCAGCAGCCGCGGACAGGGGAAGGCTGAAGCTTTCTTT,CASSRGQGKAEAFF
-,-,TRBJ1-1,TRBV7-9,TGTGCCAGCAGCGCGAAAACAGGGCCCGAAGCTTTCTTT,CASSAKTGPEAFF
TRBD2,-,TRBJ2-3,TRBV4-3,TGCGCCAGCAGCCAAGACCCTAGCGGGGGGGCCAGAGATACGCAGTATTTT,CASSQDPSGGARDTQYF
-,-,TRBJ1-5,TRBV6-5,TGTGCCAGCAGTTACCTTGGGAATCAGCCCCAGCATTTT,CASSYLGNQPQHF
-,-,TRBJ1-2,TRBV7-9,TGTGCCAGCAGCTTAGGACAAAACTATGGCTACACCTTC,CASSLGQNYGYTF
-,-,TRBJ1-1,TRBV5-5,TGTGCCAGCAGCTTGGGTATAAGTCAATCTGAAGCTTTCTTT,CASSLGISQSEAFF
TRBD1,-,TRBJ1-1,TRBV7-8,TGTGCCAGCAGCCCGCAACAGGGGGCTATCGGCACTGAAGCTTTCTTT,CASSPQQGAIGTEAFF
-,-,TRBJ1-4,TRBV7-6,TGTGCCAGCAGCTTAGCGTCGGGCGTTAATGAAAAACTGTTTTTT,CASSLASGVNEKLFF
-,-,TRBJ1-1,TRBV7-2,TGTGCCAGCAGCCAGACAGGGAACACTGAAGCTTTCTTT,CASSQTGNTEAFF
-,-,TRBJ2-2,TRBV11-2,TGTGCCAGCACCCCGACCACGAACACCGGGGAGCTGTTTTTT,CASTPTTNTGELFF
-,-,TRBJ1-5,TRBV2,TGTGCCAGCAGTGAAGGGGGGGGCCGTTTTCAGCCCCAGCATTTT,CASSEGGGRFQPQHF
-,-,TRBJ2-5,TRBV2,TGTGCCAGCAGTGGCTCCCGGGAGACCCAGTACTTC,CASSGSRETQYF
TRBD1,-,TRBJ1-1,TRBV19,TGTGCCAGTAGTCAACAGGGGAGCTTGGGCACTGAAGCTTTCTTT,CASSQQGSLGTEAFF
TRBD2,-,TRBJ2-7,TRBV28,TGTGCCAGCAGTTTGGCCGGGGGGGCTTACGAGCAGTACTTC,CASSLAGGAYEQYF
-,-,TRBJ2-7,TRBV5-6,TGTGCCAGCAGCTGGCGGACTACACGCTCCTACGAGCAGTACTTC,CASSWRTTRSYEQYF
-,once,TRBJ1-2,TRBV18,TGTGCCAGCTCATCCCAGACCCTTTTGAGCTATGGCTACACCTTC,CASSSQTLLSYGYTF
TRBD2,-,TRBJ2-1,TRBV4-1,TGCGCCAGCAGCCGAGAGCGGGGGGCCCTTGAGATCTTC,CASSRERGALEIF
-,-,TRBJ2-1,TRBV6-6,TGTGCCAGCAGTGCCCCTCGGGGGAGCTCCTACAATGAGCAGTTCTTC,CASSAPRGSSYNEQFF
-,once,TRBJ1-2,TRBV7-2,TGTGCCAGCAGCTTAAGTATTGGGGGGTCCGATGGCTACACCTTC,CASSLSIGGSDGYTF